This TCR beta chain emerged from a study of cytomegalovirus exposure and HLA in healthy donors. The study drew the donors from its 120-subject validation cohort, separate from the approximately 700-subject first cohort. Study results and limitations: In vitro work confirmed that three CMV-associated chains recognize CMV antigens. Among TCR beta chains, those listed as cytomegalovirus-associated numbered around 180.

Germline loops: CDR1 MDHEN, CDR2 SYDVKM. V shed 6 bases and J shed 1 base, with 10 bases lying between them. This CDR3 has 13 amino acids. As regards this clone: Its antigen is currently unknown. Other nucleotide sequences in the sample specify the same CDR3.

This table comes from immunoSEQ multiplex PCR, and its TCRdb copy is limited to in-frame clones, with some not included. The sample has fewer than 400,000 clones, approximately 90% seen once. The clonotype originates from a woman under 30 in good health and CMV-seronegative. Sequenced input: PBMCs. The chain combines TRBV28 with TRBJ2-7, with D tentatively TRBD1 (5 bases). The CDR3 sequence: CASRLDSSYEQYF. The CDR3 bases are TGTGCCAGCAGGCTAGACAGTTCCTACGAGCAGTACTTC.